This T cell receptor (beta chain) was recorded in a study of vaccination and CD4 T cells after COVID-19. The treatment: roughly ten-day PBMC culture with coronavirus spike peptide pools or control peptides (ViraFEST assay). IL-2 at approximately 10 IU/ml and peptide pools at around 10 ug/ml were added to PBMCs cultured at roughly 2 million per well. Regarding the study as a whole: From around 19 to 38, the median of SARS-CoV-2-reactive clonotypes rose without reaching significance.

CD4+ T cells that had been cultured provided DNA sequenced with the Oncomine TCR Beta short-read assay. One entry per CDR3 protein results from TCRdb running MiXCR on the PCR reads. Here the sample spans 10,000 to 15,000 distinct CDR3 sequences, roughly 48% being singletons. This clonotype was observed a handful of times. Its target is unknown. The CDR3 consists of 13 residues. With V trimmed by 2 bases and J by 6 bases, 0 bases remained unmatched. CDR1 and CDR2 (germline): MNHEY, SMNVEV (reference sequence). Sequencing was carried out using CD4+ T cells from blood, cultured in vitro. The chain joins TRBV27 to TRBJ2-2; TRBD1 matches at 7 bases. This TCR was recovered from a human donor who had recovered from COVID-19. The CDR3 DNA sequence: TGTGCCAGCAGTTTACAGGGGGCCGGGGAGCTGTTTTTT. This codes for CASSLQGAGELFF.